These 13 T cell receptor beta chains were sequenced from one sample in a study of regulatory T cells in long-lasting Graves disease. Investigators prepared the TCR beta libraries by applying iRepertoire HTBI primers and Arm-PCR of CDR3 regions. TCRdb used MiXCR to reprocess the multiplex PCR reads, holding one entry per CDR3 protein. The table shows about 620,000 distinct CDR3 sequences, with approximately 15% occurring only once. Noted time point: newly diagnosed GD, antithyroid drugs for less than 3 months. PBMC RNA was the source of the TCR library. These data also formed part of another study, on T cells in Graves' hyperthyroidism and ophthalmopathy.

The sample in question was peripheral blood mononuclear cells (PBMCs), obtained at new diagnosis, from a patient treated with antithyroid drugs. Receptors were obtained from a woman in her 30s with Graves disease.

The table lists this clonotype with many counts. This chain joins TRBV2 and TRBJ2-7; possible D gene TRBD2, 6 bases. Per germline, CDR1 SNHLY and CDR2 FYNNEI. Trimming took off 6 bases at V and 0 bases at J, with 15 bases between the two ends. This CDR3 has 15 amino acids. The CDR3 DNA reads TGTGCCAGCAGGGATGTAGCGGTGCTCTCCTACGAGCAGTACTTC. Amino acid sequence: CASRDVAVLSYEQYF.

The chain joins TRBV24-1 to TRBJ2-2; maybe TRBD1 (6 bases). CDR1 and CDR2 from the germline V gene are KGHDR and SFDVKD. The CDR3 loop spans 15 amino acids. The germline V and J ends were trimmed by 7 bases and 0 bases, with 11 bases remaining between them. CDR3 loop: CATSWGTTNTGELFF. The CDR3 nucleotides read TGTGCCACCAGCTGGGGGACAACGAACACCGGGGAGCTGTTTTTT.

Note on this clonotype: At one boundary the junction diverges from the germline segment, which might be a read error. This chain uses TRBV27 with TRBJ2-3; 8 bases are shared with TRBD2. The germline CDR1 and CDR2 sequences are MNHEY and SMNVEV (reference sequence). This CDR3 comprises 15 residues. The CDR3 nucleotides read TGTGCCAGCAAGAATAGCGGGGCACTCACAGGTACGCAGTATTTT. Protein: CASKNSGALTGTQYF.

The table lists this clonotype with many counts. This rearrangement joins TRBV12-3 or TRBV12-4 to TRBJ1-2, with 7 positions matching TRBD1. After removal of 5 bases from V and 7 bases from J, the junction contained 7 bases not matched to a gene. The CDR3 runs to 13 residues. The CDR3 coding sequence is TGTGCCAGCAGTGGGGACAGCCGGCCTGGCTACACCTTC. Translated: CASSGDSRPGYTF.

As to this clonotype: A much larger clone sits a single nucleotide away, making a read error possible. The CDR3 reads CASSLLSGAGSTIYF. CDR3 sequence (DNA): TGTGCCAGCAGTTTATTATCAGGGGCTGGAAGCACCATATATTTT. The chain is built from TRBV27 and TRBJ1-3, with D perhaps matching TRBD1 (6 bases). CDR3 size: 15 residues. Germline lookup yields CDR1 MNHEY and CDR2 SMNVEV (reference sequence).

The chain couples TRBV24-1 to TRBJ2-2; D is undetermined. This CDR3 contains 14 residues. The germline CDR1 and CDR2 sequences are KGHDR and SFDVKD. V lost 2 bases to trimming and J lost 3 bases, with 6 bases between them. As DNA, the CDR3 is TGTGCCACCAGTGATTATCTAGACACCGGGGAGCTGTTTTTT. Amino acids: CATSDYLDTGELFF.

The chain couples TRBV24-1 to TRBJ1-5; 9 positions match TRBD1. After removal of 3 bases from V and 2 bases from J, the junction contained 7 bases not matched to a gene. Per germline, CDR1 KGHDR and CDR2 SFDVKD. The CDR3 consists of 17 residues. In nucleotides, the CDR3 is TGTGCCACCAGTGATGATGGGGACAGGGCGGGCAATCAGCCCCAGCATTTT. Residues: CATSDDGDRAGNQPQHF.

The chain joins TRBV19 to TRBJ2-1; 10 nucleotides align to TRBD2. The CDR3 sequence is 19 residues long. Germline CDR1 and CDR2: LNHDA and SQIVND (reference sequence). V was clipped by 4 bases and J by 3 bases; unmatched bases: 15. Here the CDR3 reads CASSRRGGLAGVFYNEQFF. Here the CDR3 DNA reads TGTGCCAGTAGTAGAAGGGGTGGTCTAGCGGGAGTTTTCTACAATGAGCAGTTCTTC.

The V call is TRBV10-3, the J call TRBJ2-6, with unresolved D. Germline V gene sequence: CDR1 ENHRY, CDR2 SYGVKD. V lost 3 bases and J lost 5, with 8 bases in between. CDR3 length: 14 residues. In DNA form, the CDR3 reads TGTGCCATCAGTGAACCAGGACGGGCCAACGTCCTGACTTTC. Protein sequence: CAISEPGRANVLTF.

The chain links TRBV28 to TRBJ1-2; D gene ambiguous. This CDR3 is built from 13 residues. Germline-derived CDR1 and CDR2 are MDHEN and SYDVKM. V was trimmed by 3 bases and J by 2 bases, leaving 7 bases between them. The DNA of the CDR3 is TGTGCCAGCAGTTTTAACCCGAACTATGGCTACACCTTC. Translation gives CASSFNPNYGYTF.

In this sample, this clonotype turned up many times. V usage is TRBV28 and J usage is TRBJ2-5; D remains unclear. The CDR3 extends over 12 amino acids. In germline, CDR1 is MDHEN, CDR2 SYDVKM. Trimming removed 5 bases at V and 7 bases at J, with 11 bases between. This CDR3 reads CASSPDLGTQYF. In DNA, the CDR3 is TGTGCCAGCAGTCCCGACCTTGGGACCCAGTACTTC.

This clonotype was found many times. The chain combines TRBV29-1 with TRBJ2-7, with D hard to call. CDR1 SQVTM and CDR2 ANQGSEA come from the germline V gene. This CDR3 is built from 13 residues. V was pared by 1 base and J by 0 bases, with 7 bases between. CDR3 sequence: CSVEVGSSYEQYF. CDR3 in DNA: TGCAGCGTTGAAGTAGGATCCTCCTACGAGCAGTACTTC.

About this clonotype itself: A much larger clone differs by one base, so this may be a read error. The rearrangement links TRBV12-3 or TRBV12-4 to TRBJ1-2, with a possible D match to TRBD1 (6 bases). Trimming removed 3 bases from V and 8 bases from J, with 19 bases in between. This CDR3 has 15 residues. CDR3 protein: CASSFDGTRVGGYTF. The CDR3 nucleotides read TGTGCCAGCAGTTTTGACGGGACAAGGGTGGGCGGCTACACCTTC.